The 10 T cell receptor beta chains below were found in one sample sequenced in a study of read filtering for tumor transcriptome and immune sequencing. This library used approximately 370 ng RNA and molecular barcoded adaptors spanning alpha/delta and beta/gamma chains. TCRdb re-called the reads with MiXCR, one entry per CDR3 protein. This table has some 120,000 distinct CDR3 sequences, 10% to 15% appearing once. Source material: a population of CD138-negative cells sorted from bone marrow. The receptors shown here come from a donor at least 40 years old with multiple myeloma.

This clonotype appeared many times. This chain uses TRBV20-1 with TRBJ1-1; a possible D gene is TRBD1 (6 bases). This CDR3 contains 14 residues. The germline gives CDR1 DFQATT, CDR2 SNEGSKA (reference sequence). V gave up 6 bases and J gave up 0 bases, with 14 bases separating them. DNA of the CDR3: TGCAGTGCAGAAACAGGGATAATGAACACTGAAGCTTTCTTT. Protein sequence: CSAETGIMNTEAFF.

This clonotype was observed at least ten times. This chain joins TRBV18 and TRBJ1-1; unclear D gene. Germline lookup yields CDR1 KGHSH and CDR2 LQKENI. The CDR3 contains 11 residues. V was cut by 5 bases and J by 1 base, with 2 bases left in between. Here the CDR3 reads CASSGNTEAFF. Written as DNA, the CDR3 is TGTGCCAGCTCAGGGAACACTGAAGCTTTCTTT.

This clonotype has at least ten counts. The rearrangement links TRBV18 to TRBJ1-1; D is perhaps TRBD1 (5 bases). The ends were cut back, 6 bases at V and 1 base at J, with 15 bases in the middle. Germline V lookup: CDR1 KGHSH, CDR2 LQKENI. The CDR3 is 15 amino acids. CDR3 DNA: TGTGCCAGCTCCCCGCCTCTGACAGAGAACACTGAAGCTTTCTTT. As protein: CASSPPLTENTEAFF.

The CDR3: CASSAGTGVNIQYF. The CDR3 DNA follows: TGTGCCAGCAGCGCTGGGACAGGTGTGAACATTCAGTACTTC. V is TRBV9 and J is TRBJ2-4, with 8 bases lining up with TRBD1. CDR1 and CDR2 (germline): SGDLS, YYNGEE. The CDR3 has 14 amino acids. After removal of 3 bases from V and 7 bases from J, the junction contained 6 bases not matched to a gene.

The chain joins TRBV3-1 to TRBJ2-1; TRBD2 aligns across 11 bases. CDR1 is LGHDT and CDR2 is YNNKEL in the germline V gene (reference sequence). V lost 1 base and J lost 6; bases outside the gene matches: 5. The CDR3 is 16 residues long. The CDR3 DNA reads TGTGCCAGCAGCCAAGTCGGTAGCGGGAGGGCCAATGAGCAGTTCTTC. Amino acid sequence: CASSQVGSGRANEQFF.

In its sample, this clonotype was seen many times. The gene calls are TRBV20-1 and TRBJ2-6, with no clear D. This CDR3 spans 17 amino acids. The V and J ends lost 5 bases and 0 bases respectively, with 17 bases between them. Germline V gene data show CDR1 as DFQATT and CDR2 as SNEGSKA (reference sequence). CDR3 sequence (DNA): TGCAGTGCTCTGGCAGAGGATTCTTTCTCTGGGGCCAACGTCCTGACTTTC. As protein: CSALAEDSFSGANVLTF.

This clonotype has a count of ten or more. The V and J genes are TRBV29-1 and TRBJ2-3, with D perhaps TRBD2 (6 bases). Trimming left V 7 bases short and J 3 bases short, with 8 bases between. CDR3 length: 11 residues. The germline V gene has CDR1 SQVTM and CDR2 ANQGSEA. In DNA, the CDR3 is TGCAGCGCGGGGGAGACAGATACGCAGTATTTT. Residues: CSAGETDTQYF.

This clonotype was seen ten or more times. The V call is TRBV6-5, the J call TRBJ2-1; 13 nucleotides agree with TRBD2. Germline V gene lookup returns CDR1 MNHEY and CDR2 SVGAGI. The CDR3 sequence is 21 residues long. V lost 7 bases and J lost 4; bases outside the gene matches: 22. CDR3: CASTLGYPGLAGRGTYNEQFF. The DNA of the CDR3 is TGTGCCAGCACCCTCGGGTATCCGGGACTAGCGGGGAGGGGGACTTACAATGAGCAGTTCTTC.

Regarding this clonotype: This clone may be a read error of a much larger clone one base away. This sequence joins TRBV29-1 and TRBJ2-4; no firm D call. V shed 0 bases and J shed 9 bases, with 9 bases lying between them. The CDR3 loop spans 12 amino acids. The germline V gene has CDR1 SQVTM and CDR2 ANQGSEA. The CDR3 here is CSVEDYMSIQYF. In nucleotides, the CDR3 is TGCAGCGTTGAAGATTATATGAGCATTCAGTACTTC.

In this sample, this clonotype turned up once. With a much larger clone just one base away, this may be a read error. The CDR3 DNA sequence: TGTGTCAGCAGCCCCACTCCAGGGCCCCAAGAGACCCAGTACTTC. It codes for CVSSPTPGPQETQYF. This sequence joins TRBV3-1 and TRBJ2-5, with a possible D match to TRBD1 (5 bases). CDR3 size: 15 residues. Germline CDR1 and CDR2: LGHDT and YNNKEL (reference sequence).